One T cell receptor (beta chain) is described in this entry. This clonotype appeared many times. Its binding antigen is unknown. No much larger clone is present one base from it, and per-base qualities are unavailable. This sample is drawn from a study of T cells in Graves' hyperthyroidism and ophthalmopathy (dated by TCRdb to between 2018 and 2020). With respect to the entire study: Peripheral blood samples were taken at the time of initial diagnosis, prior to any treatment. Prospective prediction of ophthalmopathy was tested in an independent validation cohort consisting of 18 hyperthyroidism patients and around 16 patients who later progressed to ophthalmopathy. A discovery cohort of about a hundred patients, 43 with Graves' ophthalmopathy and roughly 59 with stable Graves' hyperthyroidism, was used to find distinguishing TCR V-J signatures. Once sampling was done, hyperthyroidism patients were given methimazole at a starting dose of 30 mg daily, whereas ophthalmopathy patients were given high-dose intravenous methylprednisolone. The roughly 90 discovery patients were divided at random into training and test sets in a 7:3 ratio. Thyroid tissue and blood T-cell repertoires from more than 5 Graves' hyperthyroidism patients were also compared in the study. TCR Vbeta CDR3 sequencing of roughly 140 peripheral blood samples (about 45 ophthalmopathy, about 80 hyperthyroidism and roughly 17 progressor patients) is reported in the paper. Study-wide findings and limitations: In validation, the model predicted progression to ophthalmopathy with around 71% sensitivity and approximately 78% specificity, a median of approximately 6.5 months before onset. Most expanded thyroid clonotypes (frequency above 0.001) were also found in blood, which suggests that blood repertoires may mirror thyroid immune responses. No statistical method was used to set the sample size in advance, and investigators knew the group allocation. A 13 V-J signature model separated ophthalmopathy from stable hyperthyroidism, with over 85% sensitivity and 81% to 82% specificity in cross-validation and 80%/75% in testing.

TCR beta CDR3 regions were amplified from RNA transcripts. A first-round RT-PCR of the TCR CDR3 used the HTBI primer set with the Qiagen OneStep RT-PCR kit. The libraries were constructed in a second round of multiplex PCR and then size-selected and purified. Libraries were sequenced paired-end with 100 bp reads on an Illumina HiSeq2000. In the source study's methods: SOAPnuke was used to process the raw data, removing reads that contained adapters or uncalled bases, had a mean Phred below 15, or lacked an exact match to the constant primer or identifier. COPE v1.2.5 was used to merge high-quality paired reads, and clonotypes were defined as unique nucleotide sequences. MiTCR v1.1 was used to align the clonotypes against IMGT TRBV, TRBD and TRBJ reference segments. Analysis was restricted to V-J combinations with a frequency above 0.0001, which covered over 98% of repertoires. The TCS score was defined as the ratio of F50 (clonal expansion) to E x V (chaos), calculated using BLOSUM62-based TCRdist between CDR3 peptides within each V-J. Welch's t-statistics and random forest reduced 500 to 650 V-J features to roughly 13, which were used in a naive Bayes classifier (R e1071). The raw public reads went through TCRdb reprocessing: fastp at Q25, MiXCR clone calling, in-frame beta chains kept. CDR3 protein duplicates are merged, each entry listing the most common genes and DNA. The V and J calls, along with clone size, are taken from TCRdb and not from the paper's own processing. Within this sample are about 360,000 distinct CDR3 sequences, with approximately 19% of them counted one time only. The top ten clones comprise around 3.4% of the sample.

Graves' hyperthyroidism was defined as stable when no progression to ophthalmopathy occurred over 18 months of follow-up. Hyperthyroidism patients were newly diagnosed, had a disease duration of under 2 months, and were aged 18 to 65 years. Exclusion was applied to patients with uncontrolled infections, other autoimmune diseases, pregnancy or lactation. Diagnoses were established on the basis of clinical symptoms, serum thyroxine and TRAb, thyroid ultrasound, and orbital computed tomography. Ficoll-Paque density gradient centrifugation was used to isolate PBMCs from 9.5 to 10 ml of fresh peripheral blood. Total RNA was extracted with Trizol reagent, and quality was checked on an Agilent 2100 Bioanalyzer. The CDR3, cysteine through phenylalanine, is 12 amino acids long. Only the CDR3 portion is preserved as DNA: 36 bases, with reading frame beginning at the first base. Unmatched junction bases come to 9, with V trimmed by 4 bases and J by 12 bases. CDR1 and CDR2, looked up from the germline V gene, are SGHTA and FQGNSA.

The origin of this receptor is a young woman with Graves' hyperthyroidism. The rearrangement joined TRBV7-2 to TRBJ2-7, with 7 junctional bases fitting TRBD1. Sequencing was done on a sample of blood. The DNA is TGTGCCAGCAGCTCGTCGACAGGGTGGGGGTACTTC. The translation is CASSSSTGWGYF. The entire variable domain, with the stretches around the CDR3 drawn from the reference TRBV7-2 and TRBJ2-7 proteins, is GAGVSQSPSNKVTEKGKDVELRCDPISGHTALYWYRQSLGQGLEFLIYFQGNSAPDKSGLPSDRFSAERTGGSVSTLTIQRTQQEDSAVYLCASSSSTGWGYFGPGTRLTVT.